These 31 T cell receptor beta chains originate from one sample sequenced in a study of cytomegalovirus exposure and HLA in healthy donors. A multiplex PCR was run with 60 Vbeta primers and 13 Jbeta primers. TCRdb keeps only in-frame clones here, not all; method: immunoSEQ multiplex PCR. The table includes about 92,000 clones, over 75% detected once. Sequencing was done on a sample of PBMCs. These receptors originate from a man between 18 and 29 years old in good health and CMV-seronegative.

The CDR3 DNA sequence: TGTGCCAGCAGCCTCGGGGCAGGGGATGGCTACACCTTC. Its translation: CASSLGAGDGYTF. The chain combines TRBV7-2 with TRBJ1-2; perhaps TRBD1 as D (6 bases). The V end was cut by 5 bases, the J end by 6 bases, with 13 bases between. CDR3 size: 13 residues. CDR1 SGHTA and CDR2 FQGNSA come from the germline V gene.

V gene TRBV7-9 combines with J gene TRBJ2-7, with TRBD1 as a possible D gene (5 bases). Germline V gene lookup returns CDR1 SEHNR and CDR2 FQNEAQ (reference sequence). With 5 bases removed from V and 9 bases from J, the gap between germline ends came to 20 bases. The CDR3 loop spans 14 amino acids. This chain's CDR3 is CASSKGHLREMQYF. DNA for the CDR3: TGTGCCAGCAGCAAAGGACACCTCAGAGAAATGCAGTACTTC.

This clone was recorded only once. The chain uses TRBV5-1 and TRBJ2-3; D perhaps matches TRBD1 (6 bases). The CDR3 extends over 14 amino acids. Germline values: CDR1 SGHRS, CDR2 YFSETQ. Trimming pared 1 base from V and 6 bases from J, leaving 12 bases between. DNA of the CDR3: TGCGCCAGCAGCTTGACAGGGTATGATGATACGCAGTATTTT. Translating gives CASSLTGYDDTQYF.

The rearrangement uses TRBV30 and TRBJ2-7; D is ambiguous. The CDR3 has 13 residues. With 0 bases removed from V and 2 bases from J, the gap between germline ends came to 8 bases. Germline V gives CDR1 GTSNPN, CDR2 SVGIG (reference sequence). As DNA, the CDR3 is TGTGCCTGGAGTGTTGTCAACACCTACGAGCAGTACTTC. Translated: CAWSVVNTYEQYF.

The chain links TRBV27 to TRBJ2-7; no definite D call. There are 14 residues in the CDR3. Between the trimmed V and J ends, which lost 3 bases and 6 bases, there was a span of 15 bases. Per the germline V gene, CDR1 is MNHEY and CDR2 is SMNVEV (reference sequence). The CDR3 DNA is TGTGCCAGCAGTTTTGGTACAGTCACCAGCGAGCAGTACTTC. Translation: CASSFGTVTSEQYF.

This clone was counted a few times. The V and J genes are TRBV5-1 and TRBJ2-3; D might be TRBD2 (6 bases). Germline V gene data show CDR1 as SGHRS and CDR2 as YFSETQ. V was clipped by 2 bases and J by 1 base, with 14 bases between them. The CDR3 consists of 16 residues. The CDR3 loop is CASSFEEGEGTDTQYF. CDR3 coding DNA: TGCGCCAGCAGCTTCGAGGAAGGGGAGGGCACAGATACGCAGTATTTT. Together with reference TRBV5-1 and TRBJ2-3, the CDR3 gives the full variable domain: KAGVTQTPRYLIKTRGQQVTLSCSPISGHRSVSWYQQTPGQGLQFLFEYFSETQRNKGNFPGRFSGRQFSNSRSEMNVSTLELGDSALYLCASSFEEGEGTDTQYFGPGTRLTVL.

This chain uses TRBV29-1 with TRBJ2-7, with 7 positions matching TRBD1. J lost 0 bases, V lost 1 base, and 6 bases had no gene match. CDR3 length: 15 residues. Germline CDR1 and CDR2: SQVTM and ANQGSEA. This CDR3 is CSVEAPTGSSYEQYF. The CDR3 region has the DNA TGCAGCGTTGAAGCCCCGACAGGGAGCTCCTACGAGCAGTACTTC.

This clone was counted a few times. The chain is built from TRBV4-2 and TRBJ2-7, with 7 positions matching TRBD2. This CDR3 contains 16 residues. Unmatched junction bases numbered 10, after V lost 4 bases and J lost 1 base. Germline V gene sequence: CDR1 LGHNA, CDR2 YNFKEQ. The CDR3 DNA is TGTGCCAGCAGCCCGGCCCGGACGGGGGGATCCTACGAGCAGTACTTC. Its protein is CASSPARTGGSYEQYF.

The chain couples TRBV7-9 to TRBJ1-2, with TRBD1 as a possible D gene (5 bases). The CDR3 runs to 13 residues. Germline CDR1 reads SEHNR; CDR2 reads FQNEAQ (reference sequence). V shed 3 bases and J shed 4 bases, with 9 bases lying between them. The CDR3 DNA reads TGTGCCAGCAGCTTGACAGTCATCTATGGCTACACCTTC. Residues: CASSLTVIYGYTF.

This chain connects TRBV7-9 to TRBJ2-5, with 8 bases that match TRBD2. Per the germline V gene, CDR1 is SEHNR and CDR2 is FQNEAQ (reference sequence). The CDR3 consists of 13 residues. Trimming cost V 5 bases and J 3 bases; bases outside gene matches: 2. This CDR3 reads CASSAGLEETQYF. The CDR3 nucleotides are TGTGCCAGCAGCGCGGGACTAGAAGAGACCCAGTACTTC.

The chain joins TRBV29-1 to TRBJ1-4, with D possibly being TRBD1 (5 bases). This CDR3 contains 12 residues. V lost 4 bases and J lost 8, with 11 bases in between. Germline CDR1 SQVTM, CDR2 ANQGSEA. The DNA of the CDR3 is TGCAGCGTTGCGCAGGGTGAAGAAAAACTGTTTTTT. Its translation is CSVAQGEEKLFF.

The rearrangement links TRBV5-5 to TRBJ2-7; 10 bases fit TRBD1. The CDR3 spans 14 residues. Germline CDR1 SGHKS, CDR2 YYEKEE (reference sequence). J gave up 4 bases and V 2 bases, and 3 bases lay outside the gene matches. The CDR3 region is CASSFRDRGYEQYF. As DNA, the CDR3 is TGTGCCAGCAGCTTCCGGGACAGGGGTTACGAGCAGTACTTC.

The chain is built from TRBV9 and TRBJ2-7; 13 bases fit TRBD2. Trimming at V came to 4 bases and at J to 1 base, leaving 5 bases not matched to a gene. Germline V CDR1 and CDR2: SGDLS, YYNGEE. There are 16 residues in the CDR3. The CDR3 sequence: CASSRTSGGRSYEQYF. CDR3 DNA sequence: TGTGCCAGCAGCAGGACTAGCGGGGGCAGATCCTACGAGCAGTACTTC.

V and J are TRBV5-1 and TRBJ1-4, with 8 nucleotides matching TRBD1. Losses at the gene ends were 4 bases for V and 7 bases for J; bases not matched to a gene: 6. The germline gives CDR1 SGHRS, CDR2 YFSETQ. The CDR3 is made up of 14 amino acids. CDR3 DNA: TGCGCCAGCAGCACGACAGGGGCGGGTGAAAAACTGTTTTTT. As protein: CASSTTGAGEKLFF. The full variable domain, its missing parts supplied by reference TRBV5-1 and TRBJ1-4, is KAGVTQTPRYLIKTRGQQVTLSCSPISGHRSVSWYQQTPGQGLQFLFEYFSETQRNKGNFPGRFSGRQFSNSRSEMNVSTLELGDSALYLCASSTTGAGEKLFFGSGTQLSVL.

The gene calls are TRBV5-5 and TRBJ1-3, with a weak D call TRBD1 (6 bases). V was pared by 7 bases and J by 3 bases, with 14 bases between. Germline-derived CDR1 and CDR2 are SGHKS and YYEKEE (reference sequence). CDR3 size: 14 residues. The CDR3 DNA follows: TGTGCCAGCCGACCAGGGGCCAGTGGAAACACCATATATTTT. Protein product: CASRPGASGNTIYF.

Here the CDR3 reads CASSQYTGGPDTQYF. The CDR3 DNA is TGCGCCAGCAGCCAGTACACAGGGGGCCCAGATACGCAGTATTTT. The chain uses TRBV5-1 and TRBJ2-3; 9 nucleotides line up with TRBD1. CDR3 length equals 15 residues. The trim removed 4 bases at V and 4 bases at J, leaving 7 bases unmatched. The germline V gene has CDR1 SGHRS and CDR2 YFSETQ.

J is TRBJ2-7 and V is TRBV5-5, with TRBD1 identical over 7 bases. The V gene end was trimmed by 2 bases and the J gene end by 2 bases; junction bases not matched to a gene: 7. The CDR3 extends over 15 amino acids. Germline CDR1 reads SGHKS; CDR2 reads YYEKEE (reference sequence). CDR3 in amino acids: CASSLGGSHPYEQYF. Here the CDR3 DNA reads TGTGCCAGCAGCTTAGGGGGCTCCCACCCCTACGAGCAGTACTTC. The full variable domain, its missing parts supplied by reference TRBV5-5 and TRBJ2-7, is DAGVTQSPTHLIKTRGQQVTLRCSPISGHKSVSWYQQVLGQGPQFIFQYYEKEERGRGNFPDRFSARQFPNYSSELNVNALLLGDSALYLCASSLGGSHPYEQYFGPGTRLTVT.

In its sample, this clone was seen a few times. V gene TRBV27 combines with J gene TRBJ1-2; D is perhaps TRBD1 (5 bases). CDR1 and CDR2 from the germline V gene are MNHEY and SMNVEV (reference sequence). The CDR3 is 12 residues long. V was cut by 8 bases and J by 4 bases, with 11 bases left in between. CDR3 amino acids: CASLQVGYGYTF. As DNA, the CDR3 is TGTGCCAGCTTACAGGTTGGCTATGGCTACACCTTC.

This chain uses TRBV7-9 with TRBJ1-5, with D possibly TRBD1 on 5 matching bases. The CDR3 covers 15 residues. V was trimmed by 4 bases and J by 4 bases, leaving 14 bases between them. CDR1 SEHNR and CDR2 FQNEAQ come from the germline V gene (reference sequence). CDR3 nucleotides: TGTGCCAGCAGCTCAGGAGGGGCATTTAATCAGCCCCAGCATTTT. Translation: CASSSGGAFNQPQHF.

V is TRBV2 and J is TRBJ2-5; no clear D. V was trimmed by 7 bases and J by 5 bases, leaving 11 bases between them. The germline V gene has CDR1 SNHLY and CDR2 FYNNEI. The CDR3 extends over 12 amino acids. CDR3 amino acids: CASTEIGETQYF. CDR3 coding DNA: TGTGCCAGCACCGAGATCGGGGAGACCCAGTACTTC. Full variable domain (rest looked up from reference TRBV2 and TRBJ2-5): EPEVTQTPSHQVTQMGQEVILRCVPISNHLYFYWYRQILGQKVEFLVSFYNNEISEKSEIFDDQFSVERPDGSNFTLKIRSTKLEDSAMYFCASTEIGETQYFGPGTRLLVL.

In DNA, the CDR3 is TGTGCCAGCGCGCCGAATACCCGAACTGAAGCTTTCTTT. It codes for CASAPNTRTEAFF. This chain connects TRBV14 to TRBJ1-1; D gene unclear. CDR1 SGHDN and CDR2 FVKESK come from the germline V gene. Trimming took off 8 bases at V and 5 bases at J, with 15 bases between the two ends. This CDR3 is built from 13 residues.

This chain connects TRBV13 to TRBJ2-1; 15 bases match TRBD2. V shed 5 bases and J 3 bases; nucleotides not matched to a gene: 8. The CDR3 length is 18 residues. Germline V CDR1 and CDR2: PRHDT, FYEKMQ (reference sequence). The CDR3 nucleotides read TGTGCCAGCAGCCCAGGGACTAGCGGGGGGCCCGTCTACAATGAGCAGTTCTTC. This encodes CASSPGTSGGPVYNEQFF.

The chain links TRBV25-1 to TRBJ1-1; the match to TRBD1 covers 7 bases. The germline V gene has CDR1 MGHDK and CDR2 SYGVNS. The CDR3 runs to 14 residues. The V segment lost 6 bases and the J segment 1 base; nucleotides outside the gene matches: 5. CDR3 nucleotides: TGTGCCAGCAGAGGACAGGCTTCGAACACTGAAGCTTTCTTT. It specifies CASRGQASNTEAFF.

The rearrangement joins TRBV7-2 to TRBJ2-6, with 7 bases aligning to TRBD1. The CDR3 sequence is 19 residues long. V lost 0 bases to trimming and J lost 0 bases; unmatched junction nucleotides: 8. The germline V gene encodes CDR1 SGHTA and CDR2 FQGNSA. The CDR3 protein is CASSLAGQVLSSGANVLTF. CDR3 in DNA: TGTGCCAGCAGCTTAGCCGGACAGGTTCTTAGCTCTGGGGCCAACGTCCTGACTTTC.

The rearrangement uses TRBV5-5 and TRBJ2-1; 7 bases agree with TRBD1. This CDR3 region has 16 residues. The germline V gene encodes CDR1 SGHKS and CDR2 YYEKEE (reference sequence). V lost 2 bases and J lost 2; bases outside the gene matches: 7. The CDR3 coding sequence is TGTGCCAGCAGCTTTACCGGGGACAGTACCTACAATGAGCAGTTCTTC. This gives the protein CASSFTGDSTYNEQFF.

J is TRBJ1-4 and V is TRBV5-4; 9 nucleotides agree with TRBD1. Germline values: CDR1 SGHNT, CDR2 YYREEE (reference sequence). This CDR3 region has 14 residues. V shed 4 bases, J shed 5 bases, and the junction held 3 bases outside the gene matches. Here the CDR3 DNA reads TGTGCCAGCAGCCGTGACAGGGGGAATGAAAAACTGTTTTTT. This sequence encodes CASSRDRGNEKLFF.

This clone was seen a few times. The chain recombines TRBV5-6 with TRBJ2-7, with D possibly TRBD2 on 6 matching bases. The V and J ends lost 4 bases and 2 bases respectively, with 13 bases between them. CDR1 and CDR2 (germline): SGHDT, YYEEEE. CDR3 size: 14 residues. The CDR3 nucleotides are TGTGCCAGCAGCGGGGGGTCCGAGACCTACGAGCAGTACTTC. As protein: CASSGGSETYEQYF.

CDR3 nucleotides: TGTGCCAGCAGCTTCGCGGGGGCGGAAGAGACCCAGTACTTC. This encodes CASSFAGAEETQYF. The chain recombines TRBV7-9 with TRBJ2-5, with D maybe TRBD2 (7 bases). The CDR3 loop spans 14 amino acids. CDR1 and CDR2 (germline): SEHNR, FQNEAQ (reference sequence). Between the trimmed V and J ends, which lost 3 bases and 3 bases, there was a span of 11 bases. The full variable domain, rest sourced from reference TRBV7-9 and TRBJ2-5, is DTGVSQNPRHKITKRGQNVTFRCDPISEHNRLYWYRQTLGQGPEFLTYFQNEAQLEKSRLLSDRFSAERPKGSFSTLEIQRTEQGDSAMYLCASSFAGAEETQYFGPGTRLLVL.

This sequence joins TRBV20-1 and TRBJ1-4; D is unresolved. Germline V gene lookup returns CDR1 DFQATT and CDR2 SNEGSKA (reference sequence). V lost 7 bases and J 11 bases, leaving 11 bases between the germline ends. The CDR3 spans 10 residues. The CDR3, as DNA: TGCAGTGTGTCTAACGTTAAACTGTTTTTT. It yields the protein CSVSNVKLFF.

The DNA for the CDR3 is TGTGCCAGTAGTACCGCAGGGTTTGACACGAACACTGAAGCTTTCTTT. Its translation is CASSTAGFDTNTEAFF. V usage is TRBV19 and J usage is TRBJ1-1; TRBD1 might be the D (5 bases). Germline V gene data show CDR1 as LNHDA and CDR2 as SQIVND (reference sequence). V was clipped by 4 bases and J by 1 base, with 16 bases between them. CDR3 length: 16 residues.

This chain connects TRBV5-1 to TRBJ1-6; D is ambiguous. This CDR3 is 13 amino acids long. Trimming pared 2 bases from V and 6 bases from J, leaving 6 bases between. Germline-derived CDR1 and CDR2 are SGHRS and YFSETQ. The CDR3 bases are TGCGCCAGCAGCTTACTGGTTAATTCACCCCTCCACTTT. It codes for CASSLLVNSPLHF.